Detailed here is one TCR beta chain. Donors were drawn from the roughly 120-subject validation cohort, separate from the roughly 670-subject first cohort. The V end lost 6 bases, the J end lost 3 bases, and 17 bases lay between the germline ends. This CDR3 has 16 residues. Per germline, CDR1 MDHEN and CDR2 SYDVKM. Produced via immunoSEQ multiplex PCR; TCRdb's table is partial and in-frame only. The sample contains some 330,000 clones, roughly 89% of which appear only once. The data derive from a study of cytomegalovirus exposure and HLA in healthy donors. The sequence was obtained from a woman aged 18-29 years in good health and CMV-seronegative. Sequences were obtained from PBMCs. V is TRBV28 and J is TRBJ2-2; possibly TRBD1 for D (5 bases). CDR3 region: CASSPGQGLDTGELFF. In DNA, the CDR3 is TGTGCCAGCAGCCCAGGGCAGGGTCTGGACACCGGGGAGCTGTTTTTT.